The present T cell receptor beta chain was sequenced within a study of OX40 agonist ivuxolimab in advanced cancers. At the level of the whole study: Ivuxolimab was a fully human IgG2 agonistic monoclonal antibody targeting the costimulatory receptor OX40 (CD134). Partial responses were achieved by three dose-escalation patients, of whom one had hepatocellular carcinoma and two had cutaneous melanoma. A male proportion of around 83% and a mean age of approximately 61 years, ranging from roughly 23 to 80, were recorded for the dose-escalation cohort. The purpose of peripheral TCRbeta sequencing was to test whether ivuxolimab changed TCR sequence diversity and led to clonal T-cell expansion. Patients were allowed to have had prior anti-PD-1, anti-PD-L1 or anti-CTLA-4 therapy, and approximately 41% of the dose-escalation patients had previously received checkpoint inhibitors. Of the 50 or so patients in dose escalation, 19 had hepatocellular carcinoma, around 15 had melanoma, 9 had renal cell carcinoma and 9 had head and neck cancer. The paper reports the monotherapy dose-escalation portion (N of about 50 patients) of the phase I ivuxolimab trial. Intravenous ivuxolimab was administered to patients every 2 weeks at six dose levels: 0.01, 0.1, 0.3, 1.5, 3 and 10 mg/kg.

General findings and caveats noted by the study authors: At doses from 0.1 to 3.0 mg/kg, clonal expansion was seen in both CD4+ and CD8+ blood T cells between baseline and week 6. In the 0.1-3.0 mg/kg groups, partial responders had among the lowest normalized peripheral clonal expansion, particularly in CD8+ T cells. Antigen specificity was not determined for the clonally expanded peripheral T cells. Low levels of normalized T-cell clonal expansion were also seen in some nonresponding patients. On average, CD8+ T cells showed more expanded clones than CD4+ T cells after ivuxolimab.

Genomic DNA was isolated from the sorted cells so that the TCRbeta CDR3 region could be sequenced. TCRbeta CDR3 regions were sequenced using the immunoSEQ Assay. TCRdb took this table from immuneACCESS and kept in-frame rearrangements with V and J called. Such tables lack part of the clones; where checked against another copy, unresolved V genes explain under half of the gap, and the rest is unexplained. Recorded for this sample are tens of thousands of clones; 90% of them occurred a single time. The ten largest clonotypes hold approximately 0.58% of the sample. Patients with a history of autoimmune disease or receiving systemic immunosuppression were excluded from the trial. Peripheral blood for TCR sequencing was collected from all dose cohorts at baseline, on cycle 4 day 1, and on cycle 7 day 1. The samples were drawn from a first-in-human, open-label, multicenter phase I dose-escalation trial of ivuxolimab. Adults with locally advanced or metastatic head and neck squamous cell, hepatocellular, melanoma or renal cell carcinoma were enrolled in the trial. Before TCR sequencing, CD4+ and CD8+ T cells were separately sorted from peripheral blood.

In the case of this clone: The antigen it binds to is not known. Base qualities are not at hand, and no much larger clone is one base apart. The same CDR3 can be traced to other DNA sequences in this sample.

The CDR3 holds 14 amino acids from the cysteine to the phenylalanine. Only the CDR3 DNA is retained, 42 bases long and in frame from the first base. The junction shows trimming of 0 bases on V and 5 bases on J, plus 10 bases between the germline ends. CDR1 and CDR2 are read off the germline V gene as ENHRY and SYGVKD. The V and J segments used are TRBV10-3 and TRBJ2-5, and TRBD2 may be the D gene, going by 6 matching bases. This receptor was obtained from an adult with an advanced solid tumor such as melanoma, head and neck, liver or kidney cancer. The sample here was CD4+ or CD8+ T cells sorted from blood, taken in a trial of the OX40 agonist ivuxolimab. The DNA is TGTGCCATCAGTGAGTCGCGGGGTCTGGAGACCCAGTACTTC. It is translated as CAISESRGLETQYF.